This T cell receptor (beta chain) was identified during a study of immune aging and cytomegalovirus after organ transplant (dated by TCRdb to the early 2020s). In terms of the full investigation: All transplant recipients received three-drug immunosuppression with prednisone, tacrolimus, and mycophenolate. The paper's findings and limits, for the study overall: TEMRA cells made up a larger share of large clones, and the seven largest clones (1904 cells) gained aged and TEMRA cells while losing TCM cells. Since the sequencing data did not include a CD57 measurement, a conservative gene-based definition of aging was used in its place. Aged-phenotype cells increased post-transplant regardless of clone size, earlier in large clones (days 200-264) than small clones, following viremia.

Reading from cysteine to phenylalanine, the CDR3 counts 15 amino acids. Only CDR3 DNA remains: 45 bases, in frame from the first base. The junction shows trimming of 1 base on V and 5 bases on J, plus 12 bases between the germline ends. From the germline V gene, CDR1 is SGHAT and CDR2 is FQNNGV. Library prep was done by single-cell sequencing. The sample was run on an Illumina NovaSeq 6000. The BD Rhapsody Targeted mRNA and AbSeq Reagent Kit, in a microwell format, was used for cell capture and library preparation. Libraries covered TCR, sample tags, AbSeq, and targeted mRNA from the Human T-Cell Expression Panel plus custom TOX and TOX2 primers. Sequencing of the libraries was performed on an Illumina NovaSeq. The original methods were these. The analysis covered roughly 9,800 cells in total, of which 7076 were CD8 T cells and some 4,000 were CD8 T cells with an identifiable TCR CDR3. Raw data were processed with the BD Rhapsody Targeted Analysis Pipeline with V(D)J processing on the Seven Bridges Genomics platform. Quality control, Sample Tag demultiplexing with Lex-BDSMK, clone identification with VDJ Explorer, and Seurat clustering were all done in SeqGeq 1.6.0. Clones comprising <1% of CD8 T cells were considered non-expanded; clones comprising >2.5% of the sample were considered clonal expansions. TCRdb ran its own pipeline on the public reads, namely fastp trimming at Q25 and MiXCR clone calling, and kept in-frame beta chains. Every distinct CDR3 protein forms one entry, paired with its most common genes and DNA. TCRdb's processing, not the study's, gives the V and J calls here. The sample contains more than 20,000 distinct CDR3 sequences, just over 35% of them found a single time. Together, the top ten hold 25% to 30% of the sample.

What this sample's time point label stands for: five sample-tagged time points from pre-transplant (day -1) to day 368 post-transplant, pooled. Thawed PBMC were stimulated for around eleven hours with a CMV IE-1 overlapping peptide library without transport inhibitors. After being thawed and rested overnight, the cells were stimulated in R10 medium along with CD28/CD49d costimulation. The IE-1 peptide library was made up of 15-amino-acid peptides, each overlapping by 11 amino acids. Each time point was barcoded using BD Single-Cell Multiplexing Kit Sample Tags, after which the barcoded samples were pooled and stained with oligo-conjugated anti-CD45RA plus sorting antibodies. A BD FACSAria III was used to sort CMV-responsive CD8+CD137+ and CD4+CD154+ T cells at 4-way purity. Blood samples were drawn into EDTA vacutainers and processed by Ficoll gradient within 1-24 hours. A note on this clonotype: Its antigen is not yet known. Nothing much larger sits one base from this clone, and base qualities are not available.

Here the sequenced sample was CMV peptide-activated CD4+ and CD8+ T cells sorted from blood, taken at five time points, pooled. Explained via the paper, the cell subset or site label denotes: sorted CD8+CD137+ and CD4+CD154+ T cells after about 11 h CMV IE-1 peptide stimulation. Rearrangement joined TRBV11-2 to TRBJ1-5; the D segment could be TRBD1, given 5 matching bases. This sequence originates from a female donor who had a heart transplant and CMV viremia. Read as DNA, the sequence is TGTGCCAGCAGCTTAGGTGTGGGGGTGGATCAGCCCCAGCATTTT. It translates to CASSLGVGVDQPQHF.